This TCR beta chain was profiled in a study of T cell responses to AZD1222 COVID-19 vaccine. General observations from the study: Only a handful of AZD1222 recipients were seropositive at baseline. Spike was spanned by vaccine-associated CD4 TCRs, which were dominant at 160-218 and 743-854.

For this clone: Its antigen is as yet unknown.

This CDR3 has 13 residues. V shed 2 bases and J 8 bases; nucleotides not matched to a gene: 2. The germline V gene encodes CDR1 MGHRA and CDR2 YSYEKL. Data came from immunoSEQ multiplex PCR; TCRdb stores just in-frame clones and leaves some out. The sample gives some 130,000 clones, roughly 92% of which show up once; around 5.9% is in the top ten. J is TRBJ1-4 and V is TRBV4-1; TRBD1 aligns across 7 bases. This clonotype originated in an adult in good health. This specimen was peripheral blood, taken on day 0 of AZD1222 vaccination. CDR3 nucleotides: TGCGCCAGCAGCCAAATGGGACAGGAAAAACTGTTTTTT. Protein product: CASSQMGQEKLFF.